Detailed here is one TCR beta chain. Its antigen is unknown. These data come from a study of shared clonotypes between healthy human individuals. About the study: Each donor's CD8 memory used one plate, CD8 naive two, each CD4 subset three. Findings and caveats of the study: Clonotypes that were shared across a few donors made up roughly 5.2% of naive CD4 clonotypes. Larger estimated richness was generally recorded for naive subsets relative to memory subsets.

Execution of the assay was at deep level. The data were produced by immunoSEQ multiplex PCR, yet TCRdb's version contains in-frame clones alone and is incomplete. The table shows 1.5 million to 1.9 million clones, with under 99% occurring only once. The germline V and J ends were trimmed by 3 bases and 7 bases, with 9 bases remaining between them. The CDR3 length is 12 residues. Germline CDR1 MRHNA, CDR2 SNTAGT. Specimen: naive CD4+ T cells sorted from blood. The sample's subset: CD45RA+ positively selected. This TCR came from a man younger than 40 in good health. This rearrangement joins TRBV6-4 to TRBJ2-5, with D perhaps TRBD1 (6 bases). The CDR3 DNA follows: TGTGCCAGCAGTGAACAGGGCGGGACCCAGTACTTC. This sequence encodes CASSEQGGTQYF.